A selection of T cell receptor beta chains follows, all from one sample in a study of OX40 agonist ivuxolimab in advanced cancers. Data came from immunoSEQ multiplex PCR; TCRdb stores just in-frame clones and leaves some out. In the table there are around 100,000 clones, around nine tenths of which are singletons. Source: CD4+ or CD8+ T cells sorted from blood, taken in a trial of the OX40 agonist ivuxolimab. These receptors originate from an adult with an advanced solid tumor such as melanoma, head and neck, liver or kidney cancer. Both conserved end residues are part of each CDR3. A D gene is named only where the DNA matches it firmly. Clone size is shown for a subset of rows, as once, few, many or a class of expanded clone.

V gene	J gene	clone size	D gene	CDR3 protein	CDR3 DNA
TRBV18	TRBJ2-3	NA	NA	CASSALRTDTQYF	TGTGCCAGCTCCGCACTCCGCACAGATACGCAGTATTTT
TRBV30	TRBJ1-1	NA	TRBD1	CAFRQGAKTEAFF	TGTGCCTTTCGACAGGGGGCGAAGACTGAAGCTTTCTTT
TRBV28	TRBJ1-2	once	NA	CASSLTRYGYTF	TGTGCCAGCAGTTTGACGAGGTATGGCTACACCTTC
TRBV7-6	TRBJ2-1	NA	TRBD2	CASSRSSGGVLEQFF	TGTGCCAGCAGCCGTTCTAGCGGGGGGGTGTTGGAGCAGTTCTTC
TRBV20-1	TRBJ2-3	NA	NA	CSARDSYTQYF	TGCAGTGCTAGGGACAGTTATACGCAGTATTTT
TRBV21-1	TRBJ1-1	NA	NA	CASRGGTGVTEAFF	TGTGCCAGCAGGGGAGGGACAGGGGTCACTGAAGCTTTCTTT
TRBV4-3	TRBJ2-2	NA	TRBD2	CASSQEREYHTGELFF	TGCGCCAGCAGCCAAGAGCGGGAGTATCACACCGGGGAGCTGTTTTTT
TRBV19	TRBJ1-2	NA	NA	CASKVAGVDYGYTF	TGTGCCAGTAAGGTGGCAGGGGTGGACTATGGCTACACCTTC
TRBV6-5	TRBJ1-2	NA	NA	CASSYSRQGENGYTF	TGTGCCAGCAGTTACTCGAGGCAGGGAGAAAATGGCTACACCTTC
TRBV6-1	TRBJ1-4	NA	NA	CASRTHGTNEKLFF	TGTGCCAGCAGGACACACGGAACTAATGAAAAACTGTTTTTT
TRBV18	TRBJ2-3	NA	TRBD2	CASSPVGTSGTKDTQYF	TGTGCCAGCTCTCCTGTCGGGACTAGCGGGACCAAAGATACGCAGTATTTT
TRBV19	TRBJ2-7	once	TRBD1	CASSKLGQGHEQYF	TGTGCCAGTAGTAAGTTGGGACAGGGGCACGAGCAGTACTTC
TRBV11-1	TRBJ2-5	NA	TRBD1	CASSLRTGGATETQYF	TGTGCCAGCAGCTTGAGGACAGGGGGCGCGACGGAGACCCAGTACTTC
TRBV2	TRBJ2-2	NA	TRBD1	CASSRQGANTGELFF	TGTGCCAGCAGTCGACAGGGGGCGAACACCGGGGAGCTGTTTTTT
TRBV2	TRBJ2-7	NA	NA	CASSEARDLPSEYF	TGTGCCAGCAGTGAAGCGCGGGACTTGCCCAGCGAATACTTC
TRBV6-1	TRBJ2-4	NA	TRBD2	CASRSGRLAKNIQYF	TGTGCCAGCAGGAGCGGGAGGCTAGCCAAAAACATTCAGTACTTC
TRBV10-3	TRBJ1-1	NA	NA	CAISDLLNTEAFF	TGTGCCATCAGTGATTTATTGAACACTGAAGCTTTCTTT
TRBV7-7	TRBJ2-5	NA	NA	CASSLSGRQETQYF	TGTGCTAGCAGCTTATCGGGACGGCAAGAGACCCAGTACTTC
TRBV6-5	TRBJ1-1	NA	NA	CASYRDTEAFF	TGTGCCAGCTACAGGGACACTGAAGCTTTCTTT
TRBV19	TRBJ2-7	NA	TRBD1	CASSMGQAYEQYF	TGTGCCAGTAGTATGGGACAGGCCTACGAGCAGTACTTC
TRBV11-2	TRBJ2-7	NA	TRBD1	CASSSPGQDREYEQYF	TGTGCCAGCAGCTCGCCGGGACAGGATAGAGAATACGAGCAGTACTTC
TRBV7-6	TRBJ2-7	NA	NA	CASSLELSRGSSYEQYF	TGTGCCAGCAGCTTAGAATTGAGTCGGGGGAGCTCCTACGAGCAGTACTTC
TRBV18	TRBJ1-2	NA	NA	CASSQGNYGYTF	TGTGCCAGCTCCCAGGGTAACTATGGCTACACCTTC
TRBV7-9	TRBJ2-1	NA	TRBD2	CASSRPSGTSEIYSGEQFF	TGTGCCAGCAGCCGACCATCCGGGACTAGCGAGATATACTCCGGTGAGCAGTTCTTC
TRBV11-2	TRBJ1-1	NA	TRBD1	CASSSFTGGTEAFF	TGTGCCAGCAGCTCTTTTACAGGGGGCACTGAAGCTTTCTTT
TRBV7-2	TRBJ2-2	once	NA	CASSLAGTGELFF	TGTGCCAGCAGCTTAGCGGGGACAGGGGAGCTGTTTTTT
TRBV10-3	TRBJ1-6	few	TRBD1	CAISSGTGDNSPLHF	TGTGCCATCAGCTCTGGGACAGGGGATAATTCACCCCTCCACTTT
TRBV19	TRBJ1-2	NA	NA	CASKMINYGYTF	TGTGCCAGTAAGATGATTAACTATGGCTACACCTTC
TRBV19	TRBJ2-1	NA	NA	CASSMGPNNEQFF	TGTGCCAGTAGTATGGGTCCGAACAATGAGCAGTTCTTC
TRBV6-5	TRBJ2-7	NA	TRBD2	CASSYVAGAGHEQYF	TGTGCCAGCAGTTACGTAGCGGGAGCAGGACACGAGCAGTACTTC
TRBV19	TRBJ1-6	NA	TRBD1	CASSIAGTGSSALHF	TGTGCCAGTAGTATAGCGGGGACAGGGTCATCGGCCCTCCACTTT
TRBV7-9	TRBJ1-1	NA	TRBD1	CASSFVSGGARGTEAFF	TGTGCCAGCAGCTTCGTTTCAGGGGGGGCGAGAGGCACTGAAGCTTTCTTT
TRBV6-5	TRBJ1-6	NA	TRBD1	CASRNDRASPLHF	TGTGCCAGCAGAAATGACAGGGCCTCACCCCTCCACTTT
TRBV6-5	TRBJ1-2	NA	NA	CASSYSWGGAANGHTF	TGTGCCAGCAGTTACTCCTGGGGGGGCGCAGCGAATGGCCACACCTTC
TRBV7-2	TRBJ2-6	NA	TRBD2	CASSLPGRGGVGANVLTF	TGTGCCAGCAGCCTCCCCGGCCGGGGGGGCGTTGGGGCCAACGTCCTGACTTTC
TRBV6-5	TRBJ2-3	NA	TRBD2	CASSSGTRPDTQYF	TGTGCCAGCAGCTCCGGGACTAGGCCAGATACGCAGTATTTT
TRBV29-1	TRBJ2-7	NA	TRBD2	CSTRATSDGSYEQYF	TGCAGCACTAGGGCCACTAGCGATGGGAGCTACGAGCAGTACTTC
TRBV29-1	TRBJ1-4	NA	NA	CSVAGLAEKLFF	TGCAGCGTTGCAGGGCTTGCTGAAAAACTGTTTTTT
TRBV30	TRBJ2-7	NA	NA	CAWTEEGVIPYEQYF	TGTGCCTGGACCGAGGAGGGGGTTATCCCCTACGAGCAGTACTTC
TRBV6-5	TRBJ2-7	NA	TRBD2	CASSYLRGGEQYF	TGTGCCAGCAGTTACTTACGGGGGGGGGAGCAGTACTTC
TRBV19	TRBJ2-7	NA	NA	CASSIAGVSYEQYF	TGTGCCAGTAGTATTGCAGGGGTCTCCTACGAGCAGTACTTC
TRBV7-9	TRBJ1-1	NA	NA	CASSLRELMNTEAFF	TGTGCCAGCAGCTTAAGGGAGTTAATGAACACTGAAGCTTTCTTT
TRBV27	TRBJ2-1	NA	NA	CASSSGQSGYNEQFF	TGTGCCAGCAGTTCTGGACAGTCGGGCTACAATGAGCAGTTCTTC
TRBV5-4	TRBJ2-2	NA	TRBD2	CASSWAGVGTGELFF	TGTGCCAGCAGCTGGGCGGGAGTGGGCACCGGGGAGCTGTTTTTT
TRBV2	TRBJ2-1	few	NA	CASSEGGTVNEQFF	TGTGCCAGCAGTGAGGGGGGTACAGTAAATGAGCAGTTCTTC
TRBV12-5	TRBJ2-5	NA	TRBD1	CASGLVRLDRDLQETQYF	TGTGCTAGTGGTTTGGTACGGCTGGACAGGGATTTACAAGAGACCCAGTACTTC
TRBV6-5	TRBJ1-2	NA	NA	CASSYSGTIGYGYTF	TGTGCCAGCAGTTACTCCGGGACAATCGGCTATGGCTACACCTTC